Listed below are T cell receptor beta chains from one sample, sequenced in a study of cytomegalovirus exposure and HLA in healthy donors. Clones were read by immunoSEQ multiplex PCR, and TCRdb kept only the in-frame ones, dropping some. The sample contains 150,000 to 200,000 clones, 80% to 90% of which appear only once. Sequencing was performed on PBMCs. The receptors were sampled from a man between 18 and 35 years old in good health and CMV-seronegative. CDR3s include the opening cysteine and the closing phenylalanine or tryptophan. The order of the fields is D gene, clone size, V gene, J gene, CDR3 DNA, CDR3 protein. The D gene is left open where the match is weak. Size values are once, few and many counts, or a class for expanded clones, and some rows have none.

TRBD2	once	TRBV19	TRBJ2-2	TGTGCCAGTAGCCTGAGCGGGGCCGGGGAGCTGTTTTTT	CASSLSGAGELFF
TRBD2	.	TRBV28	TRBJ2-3	TGTGCCAGCAGTTTCGGAGCGGGGGAAATTAGCACAGATACGCAGTATTTT	CASSFGAGEISTDTQYF
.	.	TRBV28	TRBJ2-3	TGTGCCAGCAGCTGGAGAAATCCCACAGATACGCAGTATTTT	CASSWRNPTDTQYF
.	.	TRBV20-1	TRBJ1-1	TGCAGTGCAAAAGGGCCGGGAGAAGCTTTCTTT	CSAKGPGEAFF
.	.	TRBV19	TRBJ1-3	TGTGCCAGTAAGAGTGGAAACACCATATATTTT	CASKSGNTIYF
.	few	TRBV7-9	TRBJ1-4	TGTGCCAGCAGCTTAGGAGGGACGGGGGAAGAAAAACTGTTTTTT	CASSLGGTGEEKLFF
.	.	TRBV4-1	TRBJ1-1	TGCGCCAGCAGCCAACTGGGAGTAAACACTGAAGCTTTCTTT	CASSQLGVNTEAFF
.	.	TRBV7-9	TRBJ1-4	TGTGCCAGCAGCTTAGCGCTAGGAGAAAAACTGTTTTTT	CASSLALGEKLFF
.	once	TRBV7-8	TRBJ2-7	TGTGCCAGCAGCTTAGTTCGGACTCCTTCAACCACGGAGCAGTACTTC	CASSLVRTPSTTEQYF
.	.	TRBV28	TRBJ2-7	TGTGCCAGCAGTTTCAAGTTCAGGGTCGAGCAGTACTTC	CASSFKFRVEQYF
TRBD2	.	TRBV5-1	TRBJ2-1	TGCGCCAGCAGCCCCGGGACTAGCGGGAGCGGTGAGCAGTTCTTC	CASSPGTSGSGEQFF
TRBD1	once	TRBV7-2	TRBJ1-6	TGTGCCAGCAGCTCACAGGGGGCGAATAATTCACCCCTCCACTTT	CASSSQGANNSPLHF
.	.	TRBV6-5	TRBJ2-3	TGTGCCAGCAGTTCCCAGGGGACAGATACGCAGTATTTT	CASSSQGTDTQYF
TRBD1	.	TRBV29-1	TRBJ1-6	TGCAGCGTTGAAGGAGGGCAGGGGGACCTCCACTTT	CSVEGGQGDLHF
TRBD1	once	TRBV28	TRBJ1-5	TGTGCCAGCAGCTCCTTGGACAGGGCCTCTCAGCCCCAGCATTTT	CASSSLDRASQPQHF
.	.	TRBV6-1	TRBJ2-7	TGTGCCAGCAGTGAACTCAGGGGGGCCTCCTACGAGCAGTACTTC	CASSELRGASYEQYF
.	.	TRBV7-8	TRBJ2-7	TGTGCCAGCAGCTCCGGGACACGGGCCGACGAGCAGTACTTC	CASSSGTRADEQYF
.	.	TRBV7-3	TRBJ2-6	TGTGCCAGCAACTTACGGGGCTCTGGGGCCAACGTCCTGACTTTC	CASNLRGSGANVLTF
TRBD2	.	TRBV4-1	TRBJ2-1	TGCGCCAGCAGCCAAGGGCTAGCGGTGAAGGGGTCCTACAATGAGCAGTTCTTC	CASSQGLAVKGSYNEQFF
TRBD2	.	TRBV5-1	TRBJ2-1	TGCGCCAGCAGCTGGGGGGGGAGCTCCTACAATGAGCAGTTCTTC	CASSWGGSSYNEQFF
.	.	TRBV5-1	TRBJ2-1	TGCGCCAGCAGGTCCGGGACCGCCCCCGGGGGTGAGCAGTTCTTC	CASRSGTAPGGEQFF
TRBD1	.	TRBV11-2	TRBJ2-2	TGTGCCAGCAGCTTAGAAGCGACAGGGGATCACGGGGAGCTGTTTTTT	CASSLEATGDHGELFF
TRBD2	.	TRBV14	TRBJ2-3	TGTGCCAGCAGCCATCCGGGACTAGCGGTGGGCGCAGATACGCAGTATTTT	CASSHPGLAVGADTQYF
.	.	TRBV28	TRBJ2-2	TGTGCCAGCAGTTTATGGAGGAACTTTCGGGGCACCGGGGAGCTGTTTTTT	CASSLWRNFRGTGELFF
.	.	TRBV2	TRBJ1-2	TGTGCCACCTCTAGGGGGAGAGCTAACTATGGCTACACCTTC	CATSRGRANYGYTF
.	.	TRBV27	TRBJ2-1	TGTGCCAGCCAGATCCAGGGGCCCTCCTACAATGAGCAGTTCTTC	CASQIQGPSYNEQFF
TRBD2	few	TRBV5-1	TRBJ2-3	TGCGCCAGCCGAAGGACTAGCGGGGGGTCCACAGATACGCAGTATTTT	CASRRTSGGSTDTQYF
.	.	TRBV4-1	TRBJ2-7	TGCGCCAGCAGCCCACTACCTGTTGGAGACAGAGCCTACGAGCAGTACTTC	CASSPLPVGDRAYEQYF
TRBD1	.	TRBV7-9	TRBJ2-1	TGTGCCAGCAGCACGCCGGGACAGGCCTACAATGAGCAGTTCTTC	CASSTPGQAYNEQFF
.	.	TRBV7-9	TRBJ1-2	TGTGCCAGCAGCGATAACGCGCCGGGAATAACAGCTAACTATGGCTACACCTTC	CASSDNAPGITANYGYTF
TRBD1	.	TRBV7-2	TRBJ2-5	TGTGCCAGCAGCTCCAGGGGGGAGACCCAGTACTTC	CASSSRGETQYF
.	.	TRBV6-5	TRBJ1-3	TGTGCCAGCAGTTTCGTTCAGGGAAACACCATATATTTT	CASSFVQGNTIYF
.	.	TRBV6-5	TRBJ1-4	TGTGCCAGCAGTTACTCACAGTCACCTAATGAAAAACTGTTTTTT	CASSYSQSPNEKLFF
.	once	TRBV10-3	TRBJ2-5	TGTGCCACGTCCGGGAGTCAAGAGACCCAGTACTTC	CATSGSQETQYF
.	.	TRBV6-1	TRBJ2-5	TGTGCCAGCACCCCTCTTGGACAGAAAGAGACCCAGTACTTC	CASTPLGQKETQYF
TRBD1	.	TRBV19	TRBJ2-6	TGTGCCAGTCGGCCGGGTCGGACAGGCGCTGGGGCCAACGTCCTGACTTTC	CASRPGRTGAGANVLTF
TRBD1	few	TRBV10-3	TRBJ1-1	TGTGCCATCAGTGCCCCTGGACAGGGCGACACTGAAGCTTTCTTT	CAISAPGQGDTEAFF
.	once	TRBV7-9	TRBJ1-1	TGTGCCAGCAGCAATGGGCCACGACCTGAAGCTTTCTTT	CASSNGPRPEAFF
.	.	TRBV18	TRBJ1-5	TGTGCCAGCTCACCGGTCGATGGCGGGCAGCCCCAGCATTTT	CASSPVDGGQPQHF
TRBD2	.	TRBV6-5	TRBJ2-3	TGTGCCAGCAGTTACTCGGCGGGGGGCACAGATACGCAGTATTTT	CASSYSAGGTDTQYF